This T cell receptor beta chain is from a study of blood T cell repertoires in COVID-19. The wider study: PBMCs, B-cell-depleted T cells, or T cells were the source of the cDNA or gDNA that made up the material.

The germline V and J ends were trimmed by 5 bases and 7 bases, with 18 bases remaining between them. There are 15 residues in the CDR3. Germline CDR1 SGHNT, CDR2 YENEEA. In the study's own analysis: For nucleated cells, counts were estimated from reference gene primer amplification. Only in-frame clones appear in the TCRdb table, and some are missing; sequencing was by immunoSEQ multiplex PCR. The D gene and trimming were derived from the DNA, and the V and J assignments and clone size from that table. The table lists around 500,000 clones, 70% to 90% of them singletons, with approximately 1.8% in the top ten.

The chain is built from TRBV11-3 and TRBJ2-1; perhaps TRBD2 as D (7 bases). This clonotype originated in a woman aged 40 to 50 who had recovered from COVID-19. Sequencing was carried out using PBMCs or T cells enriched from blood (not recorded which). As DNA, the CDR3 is TGTGCCAGCAGCGCCCGTGGGGGGGCCAGGAATGAGCAGTTCTTC. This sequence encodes CASSARGGARNEQFF.